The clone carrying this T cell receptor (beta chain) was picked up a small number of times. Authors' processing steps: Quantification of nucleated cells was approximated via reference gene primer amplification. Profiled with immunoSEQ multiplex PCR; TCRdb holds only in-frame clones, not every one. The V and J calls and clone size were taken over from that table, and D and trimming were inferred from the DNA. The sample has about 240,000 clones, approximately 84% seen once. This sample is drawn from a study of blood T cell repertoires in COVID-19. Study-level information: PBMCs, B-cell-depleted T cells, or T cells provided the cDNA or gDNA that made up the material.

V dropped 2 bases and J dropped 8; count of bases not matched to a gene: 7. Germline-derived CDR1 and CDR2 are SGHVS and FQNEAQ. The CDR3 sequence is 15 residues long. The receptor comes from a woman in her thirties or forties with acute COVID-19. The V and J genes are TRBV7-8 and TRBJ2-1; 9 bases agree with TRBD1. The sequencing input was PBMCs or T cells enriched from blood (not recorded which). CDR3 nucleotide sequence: TGTGCCAGCAGCTTAAGGGACAGGGTTGGCTATGAGCAGTTCTTC. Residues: CASSLRDRVGYEQFF.